The entry below gives a single T cell receptor beta chain sequence along with its context. This clone has a single count. The clone's antigen remains unknown. Base qualities were left out, and no much larger clone turns up one base away. Genomic DNA was extracted with the Qiagen DNeasy kit from unsorted PBMCs and from negatively selected CD4+ and CD8+ fractions. TCR beta CDR3 regions were amplified by immunoSEQ multiplex PCR using primers annealing to V and J segments. A synthetic immune receptor repertoire was used to minimize amplification bias, and remaining bias was computationally removed after sequencing. For the original study's pipeline: Custom Python scripts were used to quantify repertoire diversity as the Shannon entropy index. Unsorted, CD4+ and CD8+ repertoires were examined separately, except in combined analyses, for which CD4+ and CD8+ sequences were merged in silico. A clone was considered expanded if an increase in frequency of at least 2-fold after treatment relative to C1D1 was found, and a pseudocount of 0.5 was applied to clones undetected at baseline. Clones with 0 or 1 copy at C1D1 were defined as singleton clones, while clones with 2 or more copies were defined as non-singleton clones. Clones expanded in unsorted samples were annotated as CD4+, CD8+ or unknown by matching protein sequences in sorted samples from the same patient. Diversity changes from C1D1 to C4D1 were tested in paired samples using Wilcoxon tests. TCRdb took this table from immuneACCESS and kept in-frame rearrangements with V and J called. Such tables lack part of the clones; where checked against another copy, unresolved V genes explain under half of the gap, and the rest is unexplained. V, J and clone size were drawn from that table, and D and trimming were deduced from the DNA. The sample table holds roughly 20,000 clones, of which more than 75% were seen once. Of the sample, 6% to 7.5% falls within the top ten clones.

The data were obtained in a study of PD-1 blockade in classical Hodgkin lymphoma (dated by TCRdb to about 2020). Study-level background: Nivolumab dosing was 3 mg/kg intravenously every 2 weeks, continuing until either disease progression or unacceptable toxicity. A peripheral blood immune signature of response to PD-1 blockade in classical Hodgkin lymphoma was defined using TCR beta sequencing and CyTOF.

Interpreted using the paper, the time point label stands for: cycle 4 day 1 (C4D1), after more than five weeks of nivolumab. Every trial patient had relapsed after autologous stem cell transplantation, and cohorts A, B and C differed in prior brentuximab vedotin exposure. CD8+ T cells were purified from thawed PBMCs by magnetic negative selection with a Miltenyi CD8+ T cell isolation kit. A total of about 51 patients with relapsed/refractory classical Hodgkin lymphoma made up the trial cohort, and each patient's best overall response was complete response, partial response or progressive disease. Trial patients were treated with single-agent nivolumab in the multi-cohort phase II CheckMate 205 trial. Best overall response was determined by an independent review committee according to the 2007 International Working Group response criteria. Trial PBMCs were collected immediately before nivolumab initiation (C1D1) and during therapy at cycle 2 day 1 and cycle 4 day 1. Peripheral blood was collected in 8 mL Vacutainer Cell Preparation Tubes, from which PBMCs were isolated by centrifugation and then cryopreserved. Purified CD4+ and CD8+ fractions were prepared only for cases with an additional available PBMC sample. Magnetically labelled cells were removed on LS columns in a quadroMACS separator, and the flow-through was collected as the purified fraction.

V loses 5 bases, J loses 1 base, and the germline ends lie 6 bases apart. As encoded in the germline V gene, CDR1 is MDHEN while CDR2 is SYDVKM. There are 12 amino acids in the CDR3, from cysteine to phenylalanine inclusive. Left in the record is the CDR3 DNA by itself, 36 bases read in frame from the first base. The full study reports these points: Diversity was lower in patients who began nivolumab less than 1 year after ASCT, so these patients were left out of later analyses to avoid confounding by immune reconstitution. Baseline TCR diversity was reported as lower in newly diagnosed patients than in healthy donors, and lower still in relapsed/refractory patients. The study was restricted to a single clinical trial cohort, and the causes of repertoire differences, possibly disease activity or prior therapy, were left undefined. A significant rise by C4D1 was seen in CD4+ but not CD8+ TCR diversity (p=0.0027 vs p=0.16), with the rise being most apparent in complete responders (p=0.02). Baseline diversity similar to that of newly diagnosed patients was observed in trial patients achieving complete response, whereas significantly lower diversity was observed in partial responders and progressors.

This specimen was CD8+ T cells from blood, taken before the fourth cycle of nivolumab. Recombination connected TRBV28 to TRBJ2-7; the D segment could be TRBD2, given 6 matching bases. The sequence derives from a human donor with classical Hodgkin lymphoma. The CDR3 region has the sequence CASSAGSYEQYF. The sequenced DNA is TGTGCCAGCAGTGCGGGGTCCTACGAGCAGTACTTC.